The sequence of this T cell receptor beta chain was determined in a study of technical replicates of blood from a few donors. The method was immunoSEQ multiplex PCR; TCRdb's version includes in-frame clones alone and lacks a portion of them. The repertoire holds 75,000 to 95,000 clones, with just under 95% as singletons. The CDR3 covers 18 residues. Trimming shortened V by 3 bases and J by 7 bases, and 25 bases separated the two germline ends. Per the germline V gene, CDR1 is MNHEY and CDR2 is SMNVEV (reference sequence). The TCR comes from a human donor in good health. Sequenced sample: T cells isolated from PBMCs. The chain employs TRBV27 and TRBJ2-1, with D possibly TRBD2 on 6 matching bases. The CDR3 region has the DNA TGTGCCAGCAGTTTTGTACCCTACCGACGGGAGTTGGGGAATGAGCAGTTCTTC. Translating it yields CASSFVPYRRELGNEQFF.